The clone carrying this T cell receptor beta chain has more than one count but fewer than ten. The sample comes from a study of cytomegalovirus exposure and HLA in healthy donors. Trimming at V came to 1 base and at J to 5 bases, leaving 7 bases not matched to a gene. Germline assignment: CDR1 SGHDT and CDR2 YYEEEE. The CDR3 is 15 residues long. Researchers ran the PCR with 60 Vbeta and 13 Jbeta primers. Repertoires were generated with immunoSEQ multiplex PCR, while TCRdb's copy carries only in-frame clones and drops some. The data show roughly 86,000 clones, around three fifths seen once. Sequenced input: PBMCs. This sequence joins TRBV5-6 and TRBJ2-5, with 8 bases aligning to TRBD1. The receptor comes from a woman aged 50 to 60 in good health and CMV-seropositive. The CDR3 DNA reads as TGTGCCAGCAGCTTGCCACAGGGGGATAGGGAGACCCAGTACTTC. Translated: CASSLPQGDRETQYF.